This T cell receptor (beta chain) was profiled in a study of shared clonotypes between healthy human individuals. Study-wide background: The cohort comprised two women and a few men. Their ages spanned 18 to 49 years.

A note on this clone: Its antigen is still unknown.

Findings and limits, study-wide: Memory subsets generally showed smaller estimated richness than naive subsets did.

With 5 bases removed from V and 1 base from J, the gap between germline ends came to 15 bases. The CDR3 covers 16 residues. Germline V gene data show CDR1 as LNHDA and CDR2 as SQIVND (reference sequence). Original processing notes: Junction-only sequences without quality scores were provided by ImmunoSEQ, so filtering was different. TCRdb keeps only in-frame clones here, not all; method: immunoSEQ multiplex PCR. Clone size and V and J calls were adopted from that table, with D and trimming inferred from the DNA. The repertoire holds approximately 940,000 clones, with less than 85% as singletons. The chain joins TRBV19 to TRBJ2-1, with D possibly TRBD2 on 5 matching bases. The receptor was derived from a man aged 18-30 years in good health. Sequenced material: memory CD4+ T cells sorted from blood. The subset here: CD45RA-negative fraction. CDR3 sequence (DNA): TGTGCCAGTAGTTATAGGGCTAGCCGTTCCTACAATGAGCAGTTCTTC. This gives the protein CASSYRASRSYNEQFF.